This T cell receptor (beta chain) was sequenced during a study of blood T cell repertoires in COVID-19. Overall study: Collection of acute and convalescent COVID-19 samples took place in the United States, Italy and Spain. The analysed material was cDNA or gDNA that came from T cells, B-cell-depleted T cells, or PBMCs.

In this sample, this clone turned up a few times. As handled by the study authors: Estimation of nucleated cell counts was performed using reference gene primer amplification. Clones were read by immunoSEQ multiplex PCR, and TCRdb kept only the in-frame ones, dropping some. That table is the source of V, J and clone size, and D and trimming were worked out from the DNA. The data contain 120,000 or so clones, about 85% of them singletons. This TCR came from a human donor in a cohort sampled during active COVID-19. The sample consisted of peripheral blood.

The CDR3 sequence: CASGLVQGQGTNTEAFF. The CDR3 bases are TGTGCTAGTGGTTTGGTACAGGGACAGGGGACGAACACTGAAGCTTTCTTT. The rearrangement joins TRBV12-5 to TRBJ1-1, with TRBD1 matching 10 bases. Germline V CDR1 and CDR2: LGHNT, FRNRAP. After removal of 0 bases from V and 1 base from J, the junction contained 5 bases not matched to a gene. The CDR3 totals 17 residues.